Sequencing of this T cell receptor (beta chain) was carried out in a study of blood T cell repertoires in COVID-19. Study-wide context: PBMCs, B-cell-depleted T cells, or T cells provided the cDNA or gDNA that made up the material.

Trimming took 2 bases from V and 4 from J; bases not matched to a gene: 3. Germline CDR1 SGHKS, CDR2 YYEKEE (reference sequence). The CDR3 covers 15 residues. Per the original data handling: Scientists estimated how many nucleated cells there were by amplifying reference gene primers. Repertoires were generated with immunoSEQ multiplex PCR, while TCRdb's copy carries only in-frame clones and drops some. The DNA gave D and trimming, while V, J and clone size come from that table. This table holds about 160,000 clones, about 83% found once. Sequencing used peripheral blood. The chain employs TRBV5-5 and TRBJ2-1, with TRBD2 matching over 10 bases. The source is a man in his 60s with acute or convalescent COVID-19. The CDR3 protein is CASSLLAGSYNEQFF. CDR3 sequence (DNA): TGTGCCAGCAGCTTACTAGCGGGGAGTTACAATGAGCAGTTCTTC. The entire variable domain, with the rest obtained from reference TRBV5-5 and TRBJ2-1, is as follows: DAGVTQSPTHLIKTRGQQVTLRCSPISGHKSVSWYQQVLGQGPQFIFQYYEKEERGRGNFPDRFSARQFPNYSSELNVNALLLGDSALYLCASSLLAGSYNEQFFGPGTRLTVL.